The T cell receptor (beta chain) described here comes from a study of shared clonotypes between healthy human individuals. The table came from immunoSEQ multiplex PCR; TCRdb's copy has only in-frame clones and leaves some out. The sample lists about 2.4 million clones; around nine tenths were seen once. Germline V gene lookup returns CDR1 SGHAT and CDR2 FQNNGV. The CDR3 runs 15 residues. V gave up 3 bases and J gave up 0 bases, with 10 bases separating them. This receptor was identified in a man aged 18 to 29 in good health. Sample: naive CD4+ T cells sorted from blood. The subset denotes: CD45RA+ positively selected. The gene calls are TRBV11-2 and TRBJ2-3; D remains unclear. This chain's CDR3 is CASSFVAASTDTQYF. The CDR3 bases are TGTGCCAGCAGCTTCGTTGCGGCTAGCACAGATACGCAGTATTTT.